This is a list of T cell receptor beta chains from one sample in a study of a mutant IDH1 vaccine in newly diagnosed glioma. Using immunoSEQ multiplex PCR, the repertoire was profiled, and TCRdb retains in-frame clones only, with some absent. The sample shows about 56,000 clones, approximately 87% of them seen only once. Which antigens these TCRs recognize remains unknown. The starting material was PBMCs, obtained from a glioma patient whose treatment included an IDH1 peptide vaccine. The receptors originated from a man aged 40-49 years with glioma. Both conserved end residues are part of each CDR3. Each record gives: V gene, J gene, clone size, D gene, CDR3 DNA, CDR3 protein. D genes are given only for firm matches. Some rows mark clone size as missing; the rest say once, few, many or name a class of expanded clone.

>TRBV18|TRBJ1-2|-|-
TGTGCCACCCATGCGGGGCGCGGACGAGTGGGTAACTATGGCTACACCTTC
CATHAGRGRVGNYGYTF
>TRBV12-5|TRBJ2-5|-|-
TGTGCTAGTGGTCCCCCAACGGGACAAGAGACCCAGTACTTC
CASGPPTGQETQYF
>TRBV7-2|TRBJ1-5|-|-
TGTGCCAGCAGCTTACAGGAGGGTACGCCCCAGCATTTT
CASSLQEGTPQHF
>TRBV9|TRBJ2-3|-|TRBD2
TGTGCCAGCAGCCCTCGACTAGCGGGAGGGCCTGGAGCAGATACGCAGTATTTT
CASSPRLAGGPGADTQYF
>TRBV29-1|TRBJ2-7|-|TRBD1
TGCAGCGTTACAGGGGCCCCCAGCTCCTACGAGCAGTACTTC
CSVTGAPSSYEQYF
>TRBV7-2|TRBJ2-3|few|-
TGTGCCAGCAGCCCTGTATTCCCTAGCACAGATACGCAGTATTTT
CASSPVFPSTDTQYF
>TRBV10-3|TRBJ1-5|few|-
TGTGCCATCAGTGACCATGGACTTCAGCCCCAGCATTTT
CAISDHGLQPQHF
>TRBV2|TRBJ1-5|-|-
TGTGCCAGCAGTGAAGCGCTTGCGCAGCCCCAGCATTTT
CASSEALAQPQHF
>TRBV11-2|TRBJ1-2|-|TRBD1
TGTGCCAGCAGCCCACAGGGGACGAACTATGGCTACACCTTC
CASSPQGTNYGYTF
>TRBV6-6|TRBJ2-7|few|-
TGTGCCAGCAGACCCGGGACCCCGTACGAGCAGTACTTC
CASRPGTPYEQYF
>TRBV5-4|TRBJ2-7|-|-
TGTGCCAGCAAACCTTTTTACGAGCAGTACTTC
CASKPFYEQYF
>TRBV27|TRBJ2-6|-|-
TGTGCCAGCAGTTCGGTCTTGGGGGCCAACGTCCTGACTTTC
CASSSVLGANVLTF
>TRBV28|TRBJ1-1|-|TRBD1
TGTGCCAGCATCGTCGGGACAGCTAACACTGAAGCTTTCTTT
CASIVGTANTEAFF
>TRBV7-9|TRBJ2-7|few|-
TGTGCCAGCAGCCCCTCCTACGAGCAGTACTTC
CASSPSYEQYF
>TRBV29-1|TRBJ1-4|-|TRBD1
TGCAGCGTTGACCTCGGACAGGGAGGCGAAAAACTGTTTTTT
CSVDLGQGGEKLFF
>TRBV14|TRBJ2-3|-|TRBD2
TGTGCCAGCAGGCGCGGTAGCGGGATACAAGATACGCAGTATTTT
CASRRGSGIQDTQYF
>TRBV19|TRBJ2-7|-|TRBD1
TGTGCCAGTAGTTCCGGGACAGGGGCCTACGAGCAGTACTTC
CASSSGTGAYEQYF
>TRBV20-1|TRBJ2-7|once|-
TGCAGTGCTAGAGACAACTACGAGCAGTACTTC
CSARDNYEQYF
>TRBV19|TRBJ2-7|-|-
TGTGCCAGTAGTATAGAGAGGGGACGCGCCTACGAGCAGTACTTC
CASSIERGRAYEQYF
>TRBV7-9|TRBJ2-2|-|-
TGTGCCAGCAGCCCTCGGGCCCAGAACACCGGGGAGCTGTTTTTT
CASSPRAQNTGELFF
>TRBV2|TRBJ2-1|-|-
TGTGCCAGCATTCTTGAGAGGACCCCCTACAATGAGCAGTTCTTC
CASILERTPYNEQFF
>TRBV10-3|TRBJ2-2|-|TRBD2
TGTGCCATCAGTGCGACTAGCGGGACCGGGGAGCTGTTTTTT
CAISATSGTGELFF
>TRBV14|TRBJ1-3|-|-
TGTGCCAGCAGCCAGACTGTCTCCGGAAACACCATATATTTT
CASSQTVSGNTIYF
>TRBV7-2|TRBJ1-5|-|-
TGTGCCAGCAGCTTATCTACGGGTCAGCCCCAGCATTTT
CASSLSTGQPQHF
>TRBV29-1|TRBJ2-2|-|-
TGCAGCGTGAGGGTAGTCGGGGAGCTGTTTTTT
CSVRVVGELFF
>TRBV18|TRBJ2-7|-|TRBD2
TGTGCCAGCTCACGAGGGACTAGCGGGAGGGCCGGTCACGAGCAGTACTTC
CASSRGTSGRAGHEQYF
>TRBV7-8|TRBJ2-1|-|TRBD2
TGTGCCAGCAACCCCGGACCTCGGACTAGAAAGTTCTTC
CASNPGPRTRKFF
>TRBV10-2|TRBJ1-1|-|-
TGCGCCAGCAGTGGAAGGACCCTCAACACTGAAGCTTTCTTT
CASSGRTLNTEAFF
>TRBV7-9|TRBJ2-5|-|TRBD2
TGTGCCAGCCTCAAGTTAGCGGGAGAAGAGACCCAGTACTTC
CASLKLAGEETQYF
>TRBV28|TRBJ1-1|-|-
TGTGCCAGCAGTACCTCACAGGGAACTGAAGCTTTCTTT
CASSTSQGTEAFF
>TRBV9|TRBJ2-1|-|-
TGTGCCAGCAGCGAAACTAGGCGCAGCGAGCAGTTCTTC
CASSETRRSEQFF
>TRBV7-9|TRBJ2-5|-|TRBD2
TGTGCCAGCAGCTTGTATGGCGCGGGAGAAGAGACCCAGTACTTC
CASSLYGAGEETQYF
>TRBV9|TRBJ1-5|once|-
TGTGCCAGCAGCGACCAGGGGCTAGGGCAGCCCCAGCATTTT
CASSDQGLGQPQHF
>TRBV5-1|TRBJ1-5|few|-
TGCGCCAGCAGCTGGACGAAGCTTTACAATCAGCCCCAGCATTTT
CASSWTKLYNQPQHF
>TRBV9|TRBJ2-3|-|-
TGTGCCAGCAGCGTTAGGGCGCCACTCACAGATACGCAGTATTTT
CASSVRAPLTDTQYF
>TRBV2|TRBJ1-1|once|TRBD1
TGTGCCAGCGTCCGGACAGGGGGCAGGGAAGCTTTCTTT
CASVRTGGREAFF
>TRBV6-6|TRBJ2-7|-|-
TGTGCCAGCAGTCGCGGCCCGGGTCGGGCTTCCCTCTTC
CASSRGPGRASLF
>TRBV29-1|TRBJ2-6|-|-
TGCAGCGTTACCACAGGGACAGGGGCCAACGTCCTGACTTTC
CSVTTGTGANVLTF
>TRBV15|TRBJ1-1|-|TRBD1
TGTGCCACCAGCAGACCAACGACAGGGTTTGGAGCTTTCTTT
CATSRPTTGFGAFF
>TRBV7-8|TRBJ2-1|once|-
TGTGCCAGCAGCCCCCTTAGGAACAATGAGCAGTTCTTC
CASSPLRNNEQFF
>TRBV19|TRBJ2-7|-|TRBD2
TGTGCCAGTAGTCCCCGCGGTAGCGGGAAGACCTACGAGCAGTACTTC
CASSPRGSGKTYEQYF
>TRBV7-8|TRBJ1-2|-|-
TGTGCCAGCAGCTTTCCCGGGAGCCGCGGGGGCTACACCTTC
CASSFPGSRGGYTF
>TRBV4-1|TRBJ2-1|-|-
TGCGCCAGCAGCCAAGAACGGCTTTCCTCTTACAATGAGCAGTTCTTC
CASSQERLSSYNEQFF
>TRBV5-1|TRBJ2-7|-|TRBD1
TGCGCCAGCAGCTCAGGACAGGGTACCTACGAGCAGTACTTC
CASSSGQGTYEQYF
>TRBV5-1|TRBJ2-1|-|-
TGCGCCAGCAGCATAGGGAGCTACAATGAGCAGTTCTTC
CASSIGSYNEQFF
>TRBV6-5|TRBJ2-7|-|TRBD1
TGTGCCAGCAGTCGACAGGGAAACGAGCAGTACTTC
CASSRQGNEQYF
>TRBV4-2|TRBJ2-5|-|-
TGTGCCAGCAGCCTAGGGACTACCCAGTACTTC
CASSLGTTQYF
>TRBV7-9|TRBJ2-4|-|-
TGTGCCAGCAGCGGGCAGGTCAAAAACATTCAGTACTTC
CASSGQVKNIQYF
>TRBV5-6|TRBJ2-3|-|-
TGTGCCAGCAGCCGACCCGGCACAGATACGCAGTATTTT
CASSRPGTDTQYF
>TRBV2|TRBJ2-2|-|-
TGTGCCAGCAGTCCTCCTTACACCGGCTTGGGGCTGTTTTTT
CASSPPYTGLGLFF
>TRBV2|TRBJ2-4|-|-
TGTGCCAGCAGGGTAAATGTAAGAAACATTCAGTACTTC
CASRVNVRNIQYF
>TRBV7-9|TRBJ2-1|-|-
TGTGCCAGCAGCTTAGAGCACCTTCAGCAGTTCTTC
CASSLEHLQQFF
>TRBV19|TRBJ2-7|once|TRBD2
TGTGCCAGTAGTACGGGACTAGCGGGAGTTTACGAGCAGTACTTC
CASSTGLAGVYEQYF
>TRBV7-2|TRBJ2-7|once|-
TGTGCCAGCAGCTTAGAAGTTAGTTGGGAGTACGAGCAGTACTTC
CASSLEVSWEYEQYF
>TRBV4-2|TRBJ1-5|-|TRBD1
TGTGCCAGCAGCCAATCGACAGGGGCTCAGCCCCAGCATTTT
CASSQSTGAQPQHF
>TRBV6-5|TRBJ2-7|-|-
TGTGCCAGCAGTTACGAGCCTGGGGGTGGGCGCGAGCAGTACTTC
CASSYEPGGGREQYF
>TRBV29-1|TRBJ2-3|-|TRBD2
TGCAGCGTTGACGCGCTAGCGGGAGGAGTAGTTAGAGATACGCAGTATTTT
CSVDALAGGVVRDTQYF